Each of the 6 T cell receptor beta chains below was sequenced from the same sample in a study of blood T cell repertoires in COVID-19. Profiling relied on immunoSEQ multiplex PCR, and the TCRdb table lists in-frame clones only, not all of them. The sample lists roughly 300,000 clones, approximately 84% occurring once. The specimen was peripheral blood. These receptors were obtained from a human donor with COVID-19, enrolled during active disease. The donor label of this sample is uncertain.

This chain joins TRBV29-1 and TRBJ1-2; 7 bases line up with TRBD1. The CDR3 is 14 amino acids. Germline V gene lookup returns CDR1 SQVTM and CDR2 ANQGSEA. Germline trimming cut 6 bases from V and 0 bases from J; bases unmatched to any gene: 7. This CDR3 reads CSVGDSLTNYGYTF. CDR3 in DNA: TGCAGCGTGGGGGACAGTCTTACTAACTATGGCTACACCTTC.

This clone was counted ten times or more. The chain uses TRBV30 and TRBJ2-5; D unclear. Germline V lookup: CDR1 GTSNPN, CDR2 SVGIG (reference sequence). V was clipped by 4 bases and J by 3 bases, with 12 bases between them. CDR3 length: 13 amino acids. The CDR3 region is CAWTRRQKETQYF. The CDR3 DNA is TGTGCCTGGACGAGGCGGCAGAAAGAGACCCAGTACTTC.

The CDR3 DNA reads as TGTGCCATCAGTGATGGGACAGTGAATCAGCCCCAGCATTTT. This sequence encodes CAISDGTVNQPQHF. The genes are TRBV10-3 and TRBJ1-5; 7 bases line up with TRBD1. This CDR3 spans 14 amino acids. V shed 3 bases and J 4 bases; nucleotides not matched to a gene: 3. Germline CDR1 reads ENHRY; CDR2 reads SYGVKD.

This clone showed up just a few times. The chain joins TRBV11-1 to TRBJ1-1, with 8 bases identical to TRBD1. Looked up from germline, CDR1 is SGHAT and CDR2 is FQDESV (reference sequence). Trimming took 6 bases from V and 7 from J; bases not matched to a gene: 1. The length of the CDR3 is 11 residues. In nucleotides, the CDR3 is TGTGCCAGCAGGGGACAGGTTGAAGCTTTCTTT. Amino acid sequence: CASRGQVEAFF.

The chain carries TRBV11-3 and TRBJ1-1; TRBD1 is a possible D gene (6 bases). Germline values: CDR1 SGHNT, CDR2 YENEEA. The V end lost 3 bases, the J end lost 0 bases, and 8 bases lay between the germline ends. The CDR3 extends over 14 amino acids. This CDR3 is CASSLGAMNTEAFF. The DNA of the CDR3 is TGTGCCAGCAGCTTGGGGGCAATGAACACTGAAGCTTTCTTT. Supplemented by reference TRBV11-3 and TRBJ1-1, the full variable domain reads EAGVVQSPRYKIIEKKQPVAFWCNPISGHNTLYWYLQNLGQGPELLIRYENEEAVDDSQLPKDRFSAERLKGVDSTLKIQPAELGDSAVYLCASSLGAMNTEAFFGQGTRLTVV.

The V gene is TRBV7-2, the J gene TRBJ2-1; 9 nucleotides agree with TRBD2. Germline trimming cut 2 bases from V and 16 bases from J; bases unmatched to any gene: 12. CDR3 length: 14 residues. Germline assignment: CDR1 SGHTA and CDR2 FQGNSA. CDR3 loop: CASSLSSGLAGHFF. CDR3 DNA: TGTGCCAGCAGCTTAAGTTCGGGGCTAGCGGGACATTTCTTC.